The text below deals with one TCR beta chain. Generated by immunoSEQ multiplex PCR, the TCRdb table keeps only in-frame clones and is missing some. The sample lists roughly 250,000 clones, approximately 91% occurring once. The entry originates in a study of blood T cell repertoires in COVID-19. Germline CDR1 and CDR2: LGHDT and YNNKEL (reference sequence). V shed 1 base, J shed 3 bases, and the junction held 5 bases outside the gene matches. The CDR3 contains 17 residues. Material: peripheral blood. The rearrangement joins TRBV3-1 (or the pseudogene TRBV3-2) to TRBJ2-1; 11 bases fit TRBD2. The source is a man younger than 40 with COVID-19, enrolled during active disease. The CDR3 protein is CASSQVRGTSGYNEQFF. In nucleotides, the CDR3 is TGTGCCAGCAGCCAAGTTCGCGGGACTAGCGGCTACAATGAGCAGTTCTTC.